This entry is about one TCR beta chain. As yet, its antigen is unknown. Deletions cut 3 bases from V and 0 bases from J, with 8 bases between. CDR1 is SGHAT and CDR2 is FQDESV in the germline V gene (reference sequence). CDR3 size: 15 residues. The data are from a study of T cell responses to AZD1222 COVID-19 vaccine. This table comes from immunoSEQ multiplex PCR, and its TCRdb copy is limited to in-frame clones, with some not included. The sample lists about 88,000 clones, roughly 89% occurring once. The study's findings and limits: Breadth and depth of Spike-specific TCRs rose after two AZD1222 doses. Seropositive status at baseline applied to only a handful of AZD1222 recipients. A mostly white British donor set with more females was recruited, and clonal diversity was possibly underestimated. Researchers took repertoire samples only after the peak T cell response had come.

The sequencing here drew on peripheral blood, taken on day 0 of MenACWY control vaccination. The source is an adult in good health. This chain connects TRBV11-1 to TRBJ2-2; no clear D gene. The CDR3 loop reads CASSFQDPNTGELFF. In DNA form, the CDR3 reads TGTGCCAGCAGCTTCCAGGATCCGAACACCGGGGAGCTGTTTTTT.